Shown below are 10 T cell receptor beta chains from a single sample sequenced in a study of T-cell reconstitution after alpha-beta-depleted transplantation in children. This sample's TCRbeta library carried unique molecular identifier barcodes. Via MiXCR, TCRdb re-called the PCR reads, giving one row per CDR3 protein. The table has about a million distinct CDR3 sequences, 25% to 35% seen once. The input for sequencing was PBMCs, mostly from graft donor cells, taken 360 days after TCRalphabeta/CD19-depleted stem cell transplant. The source is a boy under two years old who had a stem cell transplant for SCID, so the T cells may come from the graft donor.

This clonotype was counted a few times. The chain joins TRBV20-1 to TRBJ2-1; TRBD2 agrees at 9 bases. Germline CDR1 reads DFQATT; CDR2 reads SNEGSKA (reference sequence). Germline trimming cut 4 bases from V and 6 bases from J; bases unmatched to any gene: 7. This CDR3 region has 14 residues. CDR3 nucleotides: TGCAGTGCTACCGAGCGGGGGGTCGTCAATGAGCAGTTCTTC. Encoded protein: CSATERGVVNEQFF.

The chain combines TRBV12-3 or TRBV12-4 with TRBJ1-2; TRBD1 is a possible D gene (6 bases). The V and J ends lost 5 bases and 4 bases respectively, with 11 bases between them. The CDR3 consists of 13 residues. The DNA for the CDR3 is TGTGCCAGCAGTCCGGGACATCCCTATGGCTACACCTTC. Translating it yields CASSPGHPYGYTF.

This clonotype was seen a few times. This chain uses TRBV20-1 with TRBJ2-2, with D perhaps TRBD1 (6 bases). The CDR3 is 16 residues long. Germline V CDR1 and CDR2: DFQATT, SNEGSKA (reference sequence). Trimming left V 2 bases short and J 3 bases short, with 16 bases between. CDR3 residues: CSARRTGTTDTGELFF. CDR3 coding DNA: TGCAGTGCTAGACGAACAGGGACCACTGACACCGGGGAGCTGTTTTTT.

This sequence joins TRBV12-3 or TRBV12-4 and TRBJ1-3; D is unresolved. The CDR3 is made up of 15 amino acids. The germline V and J ends were trimmed by 1 base and 8 bases, with 15 bases remaining between them. Written as DNA, the CDR3 is TGTGCCAGCAGTTTAGGCAGGAGGAGGAGGGACACCATATATTTT. Translating it yields CASSLGRRRRDTIYF.

This clonotype was detected only a few times. V gene TRBV20-1 combines with J gene TRBJ1-1; a possible D gene is TRBD1 (6 bases). This CDR3 spans 18 amino acids. The germline gives CDR1 DFQATT, CDR2 SNEGSKA (reference sequence). V lost 4 bases, J lost 1 base, and 25 bases lay in between. CDR3 coding DNA: TGCAGTGCTAAACAACATGAAAAGGGCCAGGGGAGGAACACTGAAGCTTTCTTT. Translating it yields CSAKQHEKGQGRNTEAFF.

The genes are TRBV12-3 or TRBV12-4 and TRBJ2-3; a possible D gene is TRBD1 (5 bases). The CDR3 totals 14 residues. V was trimmed by 6 bases and J by 6 bases, leaving 16 bases between them. The CDR3 reads CASRTDGFMDTQYF. The CDR3 DNA reads TGTGCCAGCAGGACAGATGGGTTTATGGATACGCAGTATTTT.

In this sample, this clonotype turned up once. This sequence joins TRBV20-1 and TRBJ2-5, with a tentative D call TRBD1 (5 bases). This CDR3 region has 14 residues. From germline, CDR1 is DFQATT and CDR2 SNEGSKA (reference sequence). V lost 6 bases to trimming and J lost 2 bases, with 16 bases between them. The CDR3 coding sequence is TGCAGTGCCAACGCTAGGACAAGGCAAGAGACCCAGTACTTC. It translates to CSANARTRQETQYF.

Turning to this clonotype: One end of the junction fails to match germline, which may point to a read error. V gene TRBV6-1 combines with J gene TRBJ2-7; 7 nucleotides line up with TRBD1. The CDR3 totals 11 residues. Germline V gene data show CDR1 as MNHNS and CDR2 as SASEGT. The CDR3: CASSEKRQGHF. CDR3 in DNA: TGTGCCAGCAGTGAGAAAAGACAGGGACACTTC.

The chain uses TRBV5-1 and TRBJ2-3, with no clear D. V gave up 4 bases and J gave up 2 bases, with 8 bases separating them. The CDR3 runs to 13 residues. CDR1 is SGHRS, CDR2 YFSETQ, per germline. The CDR3 reads CASSPVTTDTQYF. The CDR3 DNA sequence: TGCGCCAGCAGCCCCGTAACCACAGATACGCAGTATTTT.

The rearrangement uses TRBV7-6 and TRBJ2-3; D ambiguous. This CDR3 spans 18 amino acids. The germline V gene encodes CDR1 SGHVS and CDR2 FNYEAQ. V was pared by 5 bases and J by 2 bases, with 23 bases between. The CDR3: CASSIDPTARSATDTQYF. As DNA, the CDR3 is TGTGCCAGCAGCATCGACCCAACAGCAAGGTCGGCCACAGATACGCAGTATTTT.